A single sample gave rise to the 22 T cell receptor beta chains below, sequenced in a study of cytomegalovirus exposure and HLA in healthy donors. The PCR used 60 Vbeta and 13 Jbeta primers. Using immunoSEQ multiplex PCR, the repertoire was profiled, and TCRdb retains in-frame clones only, with some absent. There are some 120,000 clones in the sample; roughly 82% occur only once, and around 3.5% lies in the top ten. The source material was PBMCs. The receptor source for this set is a human donor in good health.

This clone has just a few counts. The V and J genes are TRBV7-8 and TRBJ2-1; 9 bases match TRBD2. CDR1 is SGHVS and CDR2 is FQNEAQ in the germline V gene. This CDR3 has 14 amino acids. V trimming: 3 bases; J trimming: 10 bases; junction bases outside the gene matches: 7. CDR3 in amino acids: CASSLGREGREQFF. The CDR3 DNA reads as TGTGCCAGCAGCTTGGGGCGGGAGGGCCGGGAGCAGTTCTTC.

J is TRBJ1-5 and V is TRBV19; perhaps TRBD1 as D (6 bases). CDR1 LNHDA and CDR2 SQIVND come from the germline V gene (reference sequence). The CDR3 extends over 15 amino acids. V was pared by 7 bases and J by 2 bases, with 15 bases between. DNA for the CDR3: TGTGCCAGTATTAAAGGACAGTCTCGCAATCAGCCCCAGCATTTT. Translation gives CASIKGQSRNQPQHF.

The rearrangement joins TRBV7-2 to TRBJ2-2; 11 nucleotides line up with TRBD1. The V and J ends lost 5 bases and 3 bases, in that order; junction bases with no gene match: 2. The CDR3 runs 15 residues. Germline V gene lookup returns CDR1 SGHTA and CDR2 FQGNSA. CDR3 nucleotides: TGTGCCAGCAGCACGGACAGGGGGCACACCGGGGAGCTGTTTTTT. It is translated as CASSTDRGHTGELFF. Complete variable domain (other parts from reference TRBV7-2 and TRBJ2-2): GAGVSQSPSNKVTEKGKDVELRCDPISGHTALYWYRQSLGQGLEFLIYFQGNSAPDKSGLPSDRFSAERTGGSVSTLTIQRTQQEDSAVYLCASSTDRGHTGELFFGEGSRLTVL.

J is TRBJ2-5 and V is TRBV19; no reliable D call. The DNA end is a closer match to TRBJ2-7, so the J assignment may be wrong. The germline V gene encodes CDR1 LNHDA and CDR2 SQIVND (reference sequence). The CDR3 spans 15 residues. This chain's CDR3 is CASSIQAGMAYEQYF. The CDR3 region has the DNA TGTGCCAGTAGTATCCAAGCAGGCATGGCCTACGAGCAGTACTTC.

The gene calls are TRBV2 and TRBJ1-1; TRBD1 aligns across 9 bases. Unmatched junction bases numbered 4, after V lost 7 bases and J lost 10 bases. The CDR3 totals 11 residues. Per the germline V gene, CDR1 is SNHLY and CDR2 is FYNNEI. CDR3 nucleotides: TGTGCCAGCAAACAGGGGGCGGTAGCTTTCTTT. It is translated as CASKQGAVAFF.

V is TRBV5-1 and J is TRBJ1-3, with a weak D call TRBD1 (6 bases). The CDR3 is 16 amino acids. Germline V CDR1 and CDR2: SGHRS, YFSETQ. Trimming shortened V by 3 bases and J by 4 bases, and 17 bases separated the two germline ends. The CDR3 nucleotides are TGCGCCAGCAGCTCTACGGAACAGGGTCCAGGAAACACCATATATTTT. This codes for CASSSTEQGPGNTIYF.

The V call is TRBV18, the J call TRBJ2-5; possibly TRBD1 for D (6 bases). CDR1 is KGHSH and CDR2 is LQKENI in the germline V gene. The V end lost 3 bases, the J end lost 5 bases, and 13 bases lay between the germline ends. The CDR3 is made up of 14 amino acids. CDR3 bases: TGTGCCAGCTCACCCACAGGGCGAGAGGAGACCCAGTACTTC. Protein: CASSPTGREETQYF.

This clone was recorded once. This chain links TRBV19 with TRBJ2-1; 10 bases fit TRBD2. The germline V gene encodes CDR1 LNHDA and CDR2 SQIVND (reference sequence). The CDR3 has 15 residues. The V segment lost 4 bases and the J segment 8 bases; nucleotides outside the gene matches: 8. This CDR3 reads CASSSVAGGYDEQFF. DNA for the CDR3: TGTGCCAGTAGTAGCGTAGCGGGGGGTTACGATGAGCAGTTCTTC.

This clone was recorded a few times. The chain links TRBV5-4 to TRBJ1-1, with 9 positions matching TRBD1. CDR3 length: 15 amino acids. V was pared by 3 bases and J by 5 bases, with 8 bases of the junction left unmatched. CDR1 and CDR2 (germline): SGHNT, YYREEE (reference sequence). The CDR3 protein is CASSSPQGAETEAFF. The CDR3 nucleotides read TGTGCCAGCAGCTCACCACAGGGGGCGGAGACTGAAGCTTTCTTT. Based on the CDR3 plus reference TRBV5-4 and TRBJ1-1, the full variable domain is ETGVTQSPTHLIKTRGQQVTLRCSSQSGHNTVSWYQQALGQGPQFIFQYYREEENGRGNFPPRFSGLQFPNYSSELNVNALELDDSALYLCASSSPQGAETEAFFGQGTRLTVV.

This sequence joins TRBV5-1 and TRBJ2-7, with TRBD2 matching 8 bases. Germline assignment: CDR1 SGHRS and CDR2 YFSETQ. The ends lost 6 bases at V and 1 base at J; junction bases unmatched: 15. The CDR3 has 17 residues. The CDR3, as DNA: TGCGCCAGCACTACCACCCCGGGGGCTAGCGGGTCCTACGAGCAGTACTTC. It yields the protein CASTTTPGASGSYEQYF.

The rearrangement joins TRBV18 to TRBJ1-1; 7 nucleotides line up with TRBD1. V dropped 6 bases and J dropped 2; count of bases not matched to a gene: 9. This CDR3 has 15 amino acids. Germline assignment: CDR1 KGHSH and CDR2 LQKENI. The CDR3 bases are TGTGCCAGCTCCCCCGGACAGGTGATAAACACTGAAGCTTTCTTT. Translated: CASSPGQVINTEAFF.

This chain links TRBV4-2 with TRBJ2-5; a weak D match, TRBD1 (6 bases). The better agreement between TRBJ2-7 and the DNA end casts doubt on the J call. Germline loops: CDR1 LGHNA, CDR2 YNFKEQ. This CDR3 is 13 amino acids long. The DNA for the CDR3 is TGTGCCAGCAGCCAACTTACAGGGTACGAGCAGTACTTC. Its protein product is CASSQLTGYEQYF.

The chain recombines TRBV7-8 with TRBJ2-7, with a possible D match to TRBD1 (5 bases). This CDR3 contains 15 residues. Germline V gene sequence: CDR1 SGHVS, CDR2 FQNEAQ. The germline V and J ends were trimmed by 0 bases and 5 bases, with 14 bases remaining between them. The CDR3 DNA reads as TGTGCCAGCAGCTTAGCGCTCGAGACAGCAAACGAGCAGTACTTC. This translates into CASSLALETANEQYF.

This clone was seen a few times. The chain is built from TRBV2 and TRBJ1-4; 8 bases match TRBD1. V shed 5 bases and J 4 bases; nucleotides not matched to a gene: 9. The germline CDR1 and CDR2 sequences are SNHLY and FYNNEI. The CDR3 totals 16 residues. The DNA of the CDR3 is TGTGCCAGCAGTTCTCGGACAGGGATGAATAATGAAAAACTGTTTTTT. It specifies CASSSRTGMNNEKLFF.

The chain uses TRBV6-5 and TRBJ2-7; 11 bases agree with TRBD2. This CDR3 has 14 amino acids. Germline loops: CDR1 MNHEY, CDR2 SVGAGI. J was trimmed by 3 bases and V by 6 bases; bases with no gene match: 4. The CDR3 loop is CASRLTSGSYEQYF. DNA for the CDR3: TGTGCCAGCAGACTTACTAGCGGGAGCTACGAGCAGTACTTC.

The chain joins TRBV10-3 to TRBJ1-2; 10 positions match TRBD1. CDR1 ENHRY and CDR2 SYGVKD come from the germline V gene. J lost 6 bases, V lost 6 bases, and 10 bases had no gene match. There are 15 residues in the CDR3. The chain's CDR3 is CAISDRGRFINGYTF. The CDR3 DNA sequence: TGTGCCATCAGCGACAGGGGGCGCTTCATAAATGGCTACACCTTC.

V and J are TRBV5-4 and TRBJ1-6; D remains ambiguous. The CDR3 loop spans 14 amino acids. The V end lost 2 bases, the J end lost 9 bases, and 12 bases lay between the germline ends. From germline, CDR1 is SGHNT and CDR2 YYREEE (reference sequence). This CDR3 reads CASSFQDGISPLHF. The CDR3 DNA is TGTGCCAGCAGCTTCCAAGACGGGATTTCACCCCTCCACTTT.

The chain links TRBV11-3 to TRBJ2-1; the D gene is possibly TRBD1 (6 bases). The CDR3 spans 13 residues. CDR1 SGHNT and CDR2 YENEEA come from the germline V gene. Trimming left V 5 bases short and J 7 bases short, with 12 bases between. Here the CDR3 reads CASSEIRGNEQFF. CDR3 nucleotide sequence: TGTGCCAGCAGCGAAATTAGGGGGAATGAGCAGTTCTTC.

The V call is TRBV12-2, the J call TRBJ1-1. TRBV12-2 is noted as a pseudogene. The CDR3 runs 13 residues. CDR3 coding DNA: TGTGCAAGTCGCTTAGTTCGGGTCCCTGAAGCTTTCTTT. Translation: CASRLVRVPEAFF.

The chain uses TRBV2 and TRBJ1-4; 7 nucleotides agree with TRBD1. Germline V gene data show CDR1 as SNHLY and CDR2 as FYNNEI. The V and J ends lost 6 bases and 4 bases, in that order; junction bases with no gene match: 2. The CDR3 covers 13 residues. The CDR3 DNA sequence: TGTGCCAGCAGCAGGGACAGTAATGAAAAACTGTTTTTT. This sequence encodes CASSRDSNEKLFF.

V gene TRBV28 combines with J gene TRBJ1-2, with TRBD1 matching 8 bases. CDR3 size: 13 residues. The V and J ends lost 7 bases and 7 bases, in that order; junction bases with no gene match: 8. Germline assignment: CDR1 MDHEN and CDR2 SYDVKM. The CDR3 reads CASILQGASGYTF. The CDR3 DNA is TGTGCCAGCATCCTTCAGGGGGCGAGTGGCTACACCTTC.

This clone was recorded a few times. This chain uses TRBV5-1 with TRBJ2-5, with 13 positions matching TRBD2. The CDR3 contains 18 residues. J gave up 1 base and V 4 bases, and 10 bases lay outside the gene matches. Per the germline V gene, CDR1 is SGHRS and CDR2 is YFSETQ. CDR3 nucleotide sequence: TGCGCCAGCAGCCCGTCCGGGACTAGCGGGACGGGCCAAGAGACCCAGTACTTC. It is translated as CASSPSGTSGTGQETQYF.